A selection of T cell receptor beta chains follows, all from one sample in a study of blood T cell repertoires in COVID-19. Assay: immunoSEQ multiplex PCR; the TCRdb copy retains only in-frame clones and omits some. The table lists 200,000 to 250,000 clones, approximately 85% of them singletons. The sample consisted of PBMCs or T cells enriched from blood (not recorded which). These receptors were collected from a woman aged 45-65 years who had recovered from COVID-19. The CDR3 runs from the conserved cysteine through the conserved F or W. The D gene is left open where the match is weak. Rows may omit the clone size; those that give it use once, few, many or a size class.

d_call: TRBD1
j_call: TRBJ2-7
clone_size: -
v_call: TRBV20-1
cdr3_nt: TGCAGTGCTAGTATCGACAGGGGATACTACGAGCAGTACTTC
cdr3_aa: CSASIDRGYYEQYF

d_call: -
j_call: TRBJ1-2
clone_size: few
v_call: TRBV7-2
cdr3_nt: TGTGCCAGCAGCTTAGAGCAGGGAGGCTATGGCTACACCTTC
cdr3_aa: CASSLEQGGYGYTF

d_call: TRBD2
j_call: TRBJ2-3
clone_size: -
v_call: TRBV24-1
cdr3_nt: TGTGCCACCAGTGAGCGTACTAGCGGGAGAAGCACAGATACGCAGTATTTT
cdr3_aa: CATSERTSGRSTDTQYF

d_call: -
j_call: TRBJ2-1
clone_size: -
v_call: TRBV29-1
cdr3_nt: TGCAGCGTTGGTTTCAGATATAAACAAAACAATGAGCAGTTCTTC
cdr3_aa: CSVGFRYKQNNEQFF

d_call: -
j_call: TRBJ2-3
clone_size: -
v_call: TRBV7-9
cdr3_nt: TGTGCCAGCAGCCGGGTCCCGAGCACAGATACGCAGTATTTT
cdr3_aa: CASSRVPSTDTQYF

d_call: -
j_call: TRBJ2-7
clone_size: -
v_call: TRBV25-1
cdr3_nt: TGTGCCAGCAGTGAATATGGAGTCTACGAGCAGTACTTC
cdr3_aa: CASSEYGVYEQYF

d_call: TRBD1
j_call: TRBJ2-3
clone_size: -
v_call: TRBV11-2
cdr3_nt: TGTGCCAGCAGCTCCAGGGGGCGCGGGCTGAACCAGTATTTT
cdr3_aa: CASSSRGRGLNQYF

d_call: TRBD2
j_call: TRBJ2-3
clone_size: -
v_call: TRBV6-6
cdr3_nt: TGTGCCAGCAGGCTAGCGGACCTCGGGGATACGCAGTATTTT
cdr3_aa: CASRLADLGDTQYF

d_call: TRBD2
j_call: TRBJ2-7
clone_size: -
v_call: TRBV9
cdr3_nt: TGTGCCAGCAGCTTTAGCGGGGGGGCCTTCTACGAGCAGTACTTC
cdr3_aa: CASSFSGGAFYEQYF

d_call: -
j_call: TRBJ1-2
clone_size: -
v_call: TRBV6-5
cdr3_nt: TGTGCCAGCGGCTGGGGAGTTTATGGCTACACCTTC
cdr3_aa: CASGWGVYGYTF

d_call: TRBD2
j_call: TRBJ2-7
clone_size: -
v_call: TRBV4-1
cdr3_nt: TGCGCCAGCAGCCAAGATTGGACTAGCGGAGGCTTC
cdr3_aa: CASSQDWTSGGF

d_call: -
j_call: TRBJ1-4
clone_size: few
v_call: TRBV7-2
cdr3_nt: TGTGCCAGCAGCCCCGCAGGGGTAAAAGAAAAACTGTTTTTT
cdr3_aa: CASSPAGVKEKLFF

d_call: TRBD2
j_call: TRBJ2-1
clone_size: -
v_call: TRBV27
cdr3_nt: TGTGCCAGCTCTAGCGGAAACAATGAGCAGTTCTTC
cdr3_aa: CASSSGNNEQFF

d_call: -
j_call: TRBJ1-5
clone_size: -
v_call: TRBV6-5
cdr3_nt: TGTGCCAGCAGTTACTCCGCGTTAGGCAATCAGCCCCAGCATTTT
cdr3_aa: CASSYSALGNQPQHF

d_call: -
j_call: TRBJ2-7
clone_size: -
v_call: TRBV5-1
cdr3_nt: TGCGCCAGCAGCTTGGTAGTCTCCCCCTACGAGCAGTACTTC
cdr3_aa: CASSLVVSPYEQYF

d_call: TRBD1
j_call: TRBJ2-2
clone_size: -
v_call: TRBV7-2
cdr3_nt: TGTGCCAGCAGCTCGGGACAGAAGATTACCGGGGAGCTGTTTTTT
cdr3_aa: CASSSGQKITGELFF

d_call: -
j_call: TRBJ2-1
clone_size: -
v_call: TRBV15
cdr3_nt: TGTGCCACCAGCAGGCGCGGGAAGGACTACAATGAGCAGTTCTTC
cdr3_aa: CATSRRGKDYNEQFF

d_call: TRBD1
j_call: TRBJ1-2
clone_size: -
v_call: TRBV24-1
cdr3_nt: TGTGCCACCAGTGATCTTGACAGGGCCTATGGCTACACCTTC
cdr3_aa: CATSDLDRAYGYTF

d_call: -
j_call: TRBJ1-1
clone_size: -
v_call: TRBV5-1
cdr3_nt: TGCGCCAGCAGCTTAGCTGACCGCGGTGGGTACACTGAAGCTTTCTTT
cdr3_aa: CASSLADRGGYTEAFF

d_call: TRBD2
j_call: TRBJ2-5
clone_size: -
v_call: TRBV5-1
cdr3_nt: TGCGCCAGCAGGCCCGCTAGCGGAGGGAAAGAGACCCAGTACTTC
cdr3_aa: CASRPASGGKETQYF

d_call: TRBD1
j_call: TRBJ1-1
clone_size: -
v_call: TRBV13
cdr3_nt: TGTGCCAGCAGCCCCGGGACAGGGTGGCTCCGGGGCACTGAAGCTTTCTTT
cdr3_aa: CASSPGTGWLRGTEAFF

d_call: -
j_call: TRBJ2-1
clone_size: -
v_call: TRBV7-9
cdr3_nt: TGTGCCAGTCCTAGGGGCCCTAATGAGCAGTTCTTC
cdr3_aa: CASPRGPNEQFF

d_call: TRBD1
j_call: TRBJ1-1
clone_size: -
v_call: TRBV11-2
cdr3_nt: TGTGCCAGCAGCTTAGGCTCCAGGGGGCTTGACACTGAAGCTTTCTTT
cdr3_aa: CASSLGSRGLDTEAFF

d_call: -
j_call: TRBJ1-2
clone_size: few
v_call: TRBV1
cdr3_nt: TGCACCAGCAGCCAGGATGGTACTTACGACAGGGAGAACTATGGCTACACCTTC
cdr3_aa: CTSSQDGTYDRENYGYTF

d_call: -
j_call: TRBJ1-1
clone_size: -
v_call: TRBV15
cdr3_nt: TGTGCCACCAGCAGCCATTTGACAGGGAACACTGAAGCTTTCTTT
cdr3_aa: CATSSHLTGNTEAFF